A single sample gave rise to the 27 T cell receptor beta chains below, sequenced in a study of shared clonotypes between healthy human individuals. Libraries were prepared by immunoSEQ multiplex PCR; TCRdb keeps only in-frame clonotypes and omits some of them. The profile shows about 560,000 clones, around 78% of them singletons. The sequenced material came from PBMCs. These receptor sequences come from a woman in her thirties or forties in good health. Some clones in this sample may be carry-over from other donors' samples.

Of note for this clone: Other DNA variants within this sample encode the same CDR3. CDR3 DNA: TGTGCCAGCAGTCTTACGGGGGGCGAGCAGTACTTC. Translation: CASSLTGGEQYF. The chain carries TRBV27 and TRBJ2-7, with 7 bases aligning to TRBD2. The junction had 4 bases not matched to a gene; V was cut back by 5 bases and J by 6 bases. Germline V gene lookup returns CDR1 MNHEY and CDR2 SMNVEV (reference sequence). The CDR3 has 12 residues.

The chain links TRBV30 to TRBJ2-1; 10 bases align to TRBD2. V shed 1 base, J shed 4 bases, and the junction held 7 bases outside the gene matches. The CDR3 has 16 amino acids. The germline gives CDR1 GTSNPN, CDR2 SVGIG (reference sequence). CDR3 sequence (DNA): TGTGCCTGGAGTGCTCCCCCGGGACTAGCGTACAATGAGCAGTTCTTC. Its translation: CAWSAPPGLAYNEQFF.

The chain is built from TRBV29-1 and TRBJ2-7; 10 nucleotides match TRBD2. Germline V gene data show CDR1 as SQVTM and CDR2 as ANQGSEA. The length of the CDR3 is 14 residues. V was pared by 4 bases and J by 3 bases, with 6 bases of the junction left unmatched. The CDR3 nucleotides read TGCAGCGTTGTTCGGCTAGCGGGAGTCTACGAGCAGTACTTC. Protein sequence: CSVVRLAGVYEQYF.

The sample holds one count of this clone. The chain employs TRBV5-4 and TRBJ1-4, with TRBD1 matching over 9 bases. Germline values: CDR1 SGHNT, CDR2 YYREEE (reference sequence). This CDR3 is built from 15 residues. The J segment lost 7 bases and the V segment lost 3 bases, leaving 7 bases of the junction unmatched. CDR3 coding DNA: TGTGCCAGCAGCTCGCCGGGACAGGGAAGTGAAAAACTGTTTTTT. It yields the protein CASSSPGQGSEKLFF.

V usage is TRBV28 and J usage is TRBJ2-7; TRBD2 might be the D (7 bases). V was shortened by 1 base and J by 2 bases, with 12 bases between the two germline ends. The germline gives CDR1 MDHEN, CDR2 SYDVKM. CDR3 length equals 15 residues. The CDR3 sequence is CASSLLRGGPYEQYF. The CDR3 DNA follows: TGTGCCAGCAGTTTATTAAGGGGGGGGCCCTACGAGCAGTACTTC.

This clone was observed a few times. This chain uses TRBV10-2 with TRBJ2-5, with a tentative D call TRBD2 (5 bases). Trimming cost V 4 bases and J 4 bases, with 13 bases left between them. The length of the CDR3 is 14 residues. From germline, CDR1 is WSHSY and CDR2 SAAADI. CDR3 protein: CASSVGGSGETQYF. In nucleotides, the CDR3 is TGCGCCAGCAGTGTTGGCGGGTCAGGAGAGACCCAGTACTTC.

The V and J genes are TRBV19 and TRBJ2-5, with D hard to call. Germline values: CDR1 LNHDA, CDR2 SQIVND (reference sequence). V dropped 7 bases and J dropped 2 bases, with 14 bases sitting between them. The CDR3 length is 14 residues. This CDR3 reads CASKSSGRQETQYF. The CDR3 bases are TGTGCCAGTAAGTCATCAGGCCGTCAAGAGACCCAGTACTTC.

CDR3 sequence reads: CASSTQGANLYEQYF. CDR3 bases: TGTGCCAGTAGTACACAGGGGGCGAACCTCTACGAGCAGTACTTC. This chain links TRBV19 with TRBJ2-7; the match to TRBD1 covers 9 bases. This CDR3 region has 15 residues. Germline CDR1 LNHDA, CDR2 SQIVND (reference sequence). V dropped 4 bases and J dropped 3; count of bases not matched to a gene: 7.

The chain has TRBV11-2 and TRBJ1-1, with a possible D match to TRBD1 (5 bases). The CDR3 has 14 amino acids. Germline CDR1 and CDR2: SGHAT and FQNNGV. V was cut by 1 base and J by 4 bases, with 10 bases left in between. CDR3 bases: TGTGCCAGCAGCTTAGGCAGGGAAATCACTGAAGCTTTCTTT. It specifies CASSLGREITEAFF.

The V call is TRBV5-6, the J call TRBJ2-5; 7 positions match TRBD1. V lost 4 bases and J lost 5; bases outside the gene matches: 8. CDR3 size: 14 residues. The germline V gene encodes CDR1 SGHDT and CDR2 YYEEEE. The DNA of the CDR3 is TGTGCCAGCAGCCACAGGGGAAGCTTGGAGACCCAGTACTTC. The encoded protein is CASSHRGSLETQYF.

The chain carries TRBV7-9 and TRBJ2-1; D tentatively reads TRBD1 or TRBD2 (6 bases each). Trimming removed 10 bases at V and 8 bases at J, with 18 bases between. This CDR3 spans 13 amino acids. The germline gives CDR1 SEHNR, CDR2 FQNEAQ (reference sequence). The CDR3 region is CAKGEAGMDEQFF. The DNA for the CDR3 is TGTGCCAAGGGGGAGGCAGGGATGGATGAGCAGTTCTTC.

The CDR3 sequence is CATSRTGETEAFF. The CDR3 DNA reads TGTGCCACCAGCAGAACAGGGGAGACTGAAGCTTTCTTT. The chain couples TRBV15 to TRBJ1-1; TRBD1 matches at 7 bases. CDR1 LNHNV and CDR2 YYDKDF come from the germline V gene (reference sequence). CDR3 length: 13 amino acids. V lost 2 bases, J lost 5 bases, and 2 bases stayed unmatched. Variable domain in full (rest from reference TRBV15 and TRBJ1-1): DAMVIQNPRYQVTQFGKPVTLSCSQTLNHNVMYWYQQKSSQAPKLLFHYYDKDFNNEADTPDNFQSRRPNTSFCFLDIRSPGLGDTAMYLCATSRTGETEAFFGQGTRLTVV.

The gene calls are TRBV11-3 and TRBJ2-1; unclear D gene. The germline CDR1 and CDR2 sequences are SGHNT and YENEEA. Trimming took off 4 bases at V and 5 bases at J, with 3 bases between the two ends. The CDR3 spans 11 residues. As DNA, the CDR3 is TGTGCCAGCAGCTCACACAATGAGCAGTTCTTC. It encodes CASSSHNEQFF.

The J gene is TRBJ1-2, the V gene TRBV5-1; D not resolved. Trimming took off 3 bases at V and 3 bases at J, with 12 bases between the two ends. The CDR3 length is 14 residues. CDR1 is SGHRS and CDR2 is YFSETQ in the germline V gene. In DNA, the CDR3 is TGCGCCAGCAGCTCCGAAGGGAGTTACTATGGCTACACCTTC. As protein: CASSSEGSYYGYTF.

The chain couples TRBV27 to TRBJ2-1, with TRBD2 identical over 10 bases. The V segment lost 6 bases and the J segment 9 bases; nucleotides outside the gene matches: 8. This CDR3 has 14 residues. Germline V gene sequence: CDR1 MNHEY, CDR2 SMNVEV (reference sequence). The CDR3 protein is CASRLPGLASEQFF. DNA for the CDR3: TGTGCCAGCAGACTTCCGGGACTAGCGAGTGAGCAGTTCTTC.

This clone was recorded many times. The chain recombines TRBV29-1 with TRBJ1-2; tentative D call: TRBD1 (6 bases). The germline gives CDR1 SQVTM, CDR2 ANQGSEA. The CDR3 consists of 13 residues. V lost 4 bases to trimming and J lost 2 bases, with 11 bases between them. CDR3 protein: CSVGQGKNYGYTF. The DNA for the CDR3 is TGCAGCGTTGGTCAGGGGAAGAACTATGGCTACACCTTC.

Concerning this clone: One base away lies a much larger clone, so this may be a sequencing read error. This specimen includes other DNA sequences encoding the same CDR3. The chain links TRBV7-6 to TRBJ1-4, with D maybe TRBD1 (5 bases). The germline CDR1 and CDR2 sequences are SGHVS and FNYEAQ. The CDR3 contains 14 residues. The CDR3 loop reads CASSPYGGNEKLFF. In DNA, the CDR3 is TGTGCCAGCAGCCCGTATGGGGGTAATGAAAAACTGTTTTTC.

This clone was observed once. The V gene is TRBV19, the J gene TRBJ1-1; weak D call: TRBD1 (5 bases). The CDR3 length is 15 residues. Germline V lookup: CDR1 LNHDA, CDR2 SQIVND (reference sequence). The V end lost 6 bases, the J end lost 0 bases, and 14 bases lay between the germline ends. The CDR3 coding sequence is TGTGCCAGTAGATTTGGGACGGGAATGAACACTGAAGCTTTCTTT. Translation: CASRFGTGMNTEAFF.

This chain links TRBV15 with TRBJ2-5, with 7 bases matching TRBD1. The J segment lost 1 base and the V segment lost 5 bases, leaving 7 bases of the junction unmatched. Per germline, CDR1 LNHNV and CDR2 YYDKDF (reference sequence). CDR3 length: 15 residues. The CDR3 region is CATSLWAGGQETQYF. The CDR3, as DNA: TGTGCCACCAGCCTCTGGGCAGGGGGCCAAGAGACCCAGTACTTC. Variable domain in full (rest from reference TRBV15 and TRBJ2-5): DAMVIQNPRYQVTQFGKPVTLSCSQTLNHNVMYWYQQKSSQAPKLLFHYYDKDFNNEADTPDNFQSRRPNTSFCFLDIRSPGLGDTAMYLCATSLWAGGQETQYFGPGTRLLVL.

This clone was seen just once. The V call is TRBV5-6, the J call TRBJ2-6, with a possible D match to TRBD2 (5 bases). CDR1 SGHDT and CDR2 YYEEEE come from the germline V gene. Trimming shortened V by 3 bases and J by 1 base, and 14 bases separated the two germline ends. The CDR3 runs to 17 residues. CDR3 bases: TGTGCCAGCAGCTCCTTAACCCGGACTTCTGGGGCCAACGTCCTGACTTTC. Translation gives CASSSLTRTSGANVLTF.

The chain uses TRBV11-1 and TRBJ2-7; 11 bases are a match to TRBD2. This CDR3 region has 17 residues. The junction had 7 bases not matched to a gene; V was cut back by 0 bases and J by 3 bases. Germline-derived CDR1 and CDR2 are SGHAT and FQDESV (reference sequence). In DNA, the CDR3 is TGTGCCAGCAGCTTAGCCTCGAGACTAGCGGGGAACTACGAGCAGTACTTC. Translation gives CASSLASRLAGNYEQYF.

V gene TRBV5-5 combines with J gene TRBJ2-6; D remains unclear. This CDR3 has 13 residues. From germline, CDR1 is SGHKS and CDR2 YYEKEE (reference sequence). The germline V and J ends were trimmed by 1 base and 1 base, with 0 bases remaining between them. DNA for the CDR3: TGTGCCAGCAGCTTGTCTGGGGCCAACGTCCTGACTTTC. It translates to CASSLSGANVLTF.

The chain combines TRBV28 with TRBJ2-7; no definite D call. Between the trimmed V and J ends, which lost 7 bases and 3 bases, there was a span of 22 bases. CDR1 is MDHEN, CDR2 SYDVKM, per germline. The CDR3 runs to 16 residues. The CDR3 region is CASKTPGPSSIYEQYF. In DNA form, the CDR3 reads TGTGCCAGCAAAACGCCGGGCCCCAGTTCGATCTACGAGCAGTACTTC.

V usage is TRBV4-1 and J usage is TRBJ2-1; D uncertain. CDR1 is MGHRA and CDR2 is YSYEKL in the germline V gene. There are 17 residues in the CDR3. The V and J ends lost 2 bases and 7 bases respectively, with 21 bases between them. The CDR3 spells CASSQRPQDKTGNEQFF. The CDR3 DNA reads TGCGCCAGCAGCCAACGGCCCCAAGACAAGACCGGGAATGAGCAGTTCTTC.

The V gene is TRBV7-6, the J gene TRBJ2-5; no definite D call. The CDR3 extends over 14 amino acids. V lost 5 bases and J 7 bases, leaving 17 bases between the germline ends. CDR1 and CDR2 (germline): SGHVS, FNYEAQ. Written as DNA, the CDR3 is TGTGCCAGCAGCCATGGACCCCTCGGTCCGACCCAGTACTTC. The encoded protein is CASSHGPLGPTQYF.

The chain uses TRBV29-1 and TRBJ2-3; 11 bases agree with TRBD1. Germline loops: CDR1 SQVTM, CDR2 ANQGSEA. Trimming took 4 bases from V and 4 from J; bases not matched to a gene: 4. The CDR3 loop spans 14 amino acids. The CDR3 sequence: CSVGDRGDPDTQYF. The DNA for the CDR3 is TGCAGCGTTGGGGACAGGGGGGACCCAGATACGCAGTATTTT.

V and J are TRBV18 and TRBJ1-4; the D is unclear. Per the germline V gene, CDR1 is KGHSH and CDR2 is LQKENI. Trimming shortened V by 2 bases and J by 4 bases, and 14 bases separated the two germline ends. This CDR3 is 16 amino acids long. The CDR3: CASSPALPPSNEKLFF. The CDR3 DNA reads TGTGCCAGCTCACCAGCCCTTCCGCCTAGTAATGAAAAACTGTTTTTT.